The 25 T cell receptor beta chains presented below share a single source sample, sequenced in a study of T cells in women clearing cervical HPV infection. TCRdb's table, derived via immunoSEQ multiplex PCR, lists solely in-frame clones and lacks some. The sample is made up of approximately 35,000 clones, and the top ten hold 1.5% to 2% of it. The sample taken for sequencing was blood buffy coat. The receptors shown here come from a woman between 18 and 70 years old with a cervical HPV16 infection that either progressed to CIN3+ or cleared (not recorded which).

CDR3 DNA (partial): TGCAGTCCACAGCGGGGGACCTACAATGAG. This sequence encodes CSPQRGTYNE. The whole CDR3 protein is CSPQRGTYNEQFF. The genes are TRBV20-1 and TRBJ2-1; TRBD2 aligns across 8 bases. Coverage ceases 3 residues before the CDR3 finishes, and the germline J gene fills in the end. Germline loops: CDR1 DFQATT, CDR2 SNEGSKA (reference sequence). Trimming at V came to 8 bases and at J to 2 bases, leaving 5 bases not matched to a gene. The CDR3 has 13 amino acids.

In the case of this clone: The read halts 3 residues ahead of the CDR3 end, with the missing end drawn from the germline J gene. The J gene is TRBJ2-5, the V gene TRBV9; no definite D call. This CDR3 has 13 amino acids. In germline, CDR1 is SGDLS, CDR2 YYNGEE. Trimming pared 3 bases from V and 5 bases from J, leaving 11 bases between. The CDR3 DNA, read in part, is TGTGCCAGCAGCGGAAGTAACGGTGAGACC. Protein product: CASSGSNGET. The entire CDR3 is CASSGSNGETQYF.

As regards this clone: The observed sequence ends 3 residues before the CDR3 terminus, with the missing tail filled in from the germline J gene. The rearrangement uses TRBV7-2 and TRBJ2-1; 8 bases are shared with TRBD2. Germline CDR1 SGHTA, CDR2 FQGNSA. With V trimmed by 5 bases and J by 0 bases, 3 bases remained unmatched. The CDR3 totals 15 residues. The DNA read from the CDR3 is TGTGCCAGCAGCACAAGCGGGAGCTCCTACAATGAG. Encoded protein: CASSTSGSSYNE. The full CDR3 reads CASSTSGSSYNEQFF.

Comments on this clone: The CDR3 extends 3 residues past the end of the read, so its final part is completed from the germline J gene. The chain has TRBV19 and TRBJ1-1; the D gene is possibly TRBD1 (5 bases). Germline lookup yields CDR1 LNHDA and CDR2 SQIVND (reference sequence). The V gene lost 7 bases and the J gene lost 6 bases, with 21 bases spanning the gap. The CDR3 consists of 15 residues. CDR3 amino acids: CASTPTWGVGAEAFF. The DNA read from the CDR3 is TGTGCCAGTACGCCTACCTGGGGGGTTGGAGCTGAA.

Regarding this clone: Coverage ceases 3 residues before the CDR3 finishes, and the germline J gene fills in the end. The rearrangement uses TRBV6-1 and TRBJ2-1; 14 nucleotides agree with TRBD2. CDR1 is MNHNS, CDR2 SASEGT, per germline. CDR3 length: 16 residues. V was pared by 1 base and J by 9 bases, with 5 bases of the junction left unmatched. The CDR3 DNA, read in part, is TGTGCCAGCAGTGAAGGACTAGCGGGGGGGCATGTTGAG. It translates to CASSEGLAGGHVE. The CDR3 in full is CASSEGLAGGHVEQFF.

The chain's CDR3 is CSVRGPGDEAFF. CDR3 DNA (partial): TGCAGCGTTAGGGGGCCAGGAGATGAA. This chain joins TRBV29-1 and TRBJ1-1; 7 bases agree with TRBD1. The read stops 3 residues short of the end of the CDR3; the missing end is completed from the germline J gene. From germline, CDR1 is SQVTM and CDR2 ANQGSEA. With 5 bases clipped from V and 7 bases from J, the junction kept 7 bases outside the gene matches. The CDR3 spans 12 residues.

A remark on this clone: The read gets to within 3 residues of the CDR3 end, and the germline J gene fills in the rest. The J gene is TRBJ2-3, the V gene TRBV19; TRBD1 matches 10 bases. Germline assignment: CDR1 LNHDA and CDR2 SQIVND (reference sequence). The CDR3 is made up of 15 amino acids. Incomplete CDR3 DNA: TGTGCCAGTAGTATCCCGGGACAGGGGTATCAGCCG. It encodes CASSIPGQGYQP. The entire CDR3 protein reads CASSIPGQGYQPQYF. The full variable domain, rest sourced from reference TRBV19 and TRBJ2-3, is DGGITQSPKYLFRKEGQNVTLSCEQNLNHDAMYWYRQDPGQGLRLIYYSQIVNDFQKGDIAEGYSVSREKKESFPLTVTSAQKNPTAFYLCASSIPGQGYQPQYFGPGTRLTVL.

With regard to this clone: The sequence runs out 3 residues before the end of the CDR3; the remainder is reconstructed from the germline J gene. V gene TRBV7-9 combines with J gene TRBJ2-7, with a tentative D call TRBD2 (6 bases). Germline loops: CDR1 SEHNR, CDR2 FQNEAQ (reference sequence). Trimming stripped 6 bases from V and 5 bases from J, with 14 bases between. The CDR3 spans 13 residues. CDR3 residues: CASSYPGRNEQYF. Incomplete CDR3 DNA: TGTGCCAGCAGTTACCCAGGGAGGAACGAG. The whole variable domain, remainder taken from reference TRBV7-9 and TRBJ2-7, is DTGVSQNPRHKITKRGQNVTFRCDPISEHNRLYWYRQTLGQGPEFLTYFQNEAQLEKSRLLSDRFSAERPKGSFSTLEIQRTEQGDSAMYLCASSYPGRNEQYFGPGTRLTVT.

On this clone itself: With the read ending 3 residues before the CDR3 end, the germline J gene is used to fill in that end. This rearrangement joins TRBV6-4 to TRBJ2-2; D is perhaps TRBD1 (6 bases). The V gene's germline CDR1 is MRHNA and CDR2 SNTAGT. There are 14 residues in the CDR3. The CDR3 bases that were read are TGTGCCAGCAGTAAAGACAGGAGTAATTCACCG. Protein product: CASSKDRSNSP. From start to end, the CDR3 is CASSKDRSNSPLFF.

As for this clone: The read gets to within 3 residues of the CDR3 end, and the germline J gene fills in the rest. V is TRBV10-3 and J is TRBJ2-1, with TRBD2 identical over 7 bases. V lost 3 bases to trimming and J lost 0 bases; unmatched junction nucleotides: 8. This CDR3 has 17 amino acids. Looked up from germline, CDR1 is ENHRY and CDR2 is SYGVKD. The CDR3 bases that were read are TGTGCCATCAGTGACCCGGCTAGCGGAAGCTCCTACAATGAG. Protein product: CAISDPASGSSYNE. The complete CDR3 sequence is CAISDPASGSSYNEQFF.

CDR3: CASKIGTDNQPQHF. Incomplete CDR3 DNA: TGTGCCAGCAAAATTGGTACAGATAATCAGCCC. The chain recombines TRBV2 with TRBJ1-5; D remains unclear. From the germline J gene comes the end of the CDR3, since the read stops 3 residues before it. The length of the CDR3 is 14 residues. The ends were cut back, 7 bases at V and 4 bases at J, with 14 bases in the middle. Germline-derived CDR1 and CDR2 are SNHLY and FYNNEI.

Turning to this clone: The read ends 3 residues shy of where the CDR3 ends; the end is completed using the germline J gene. The chain recombines TRBV7-9 with TRBJ1-2; TRBD1 is a possible D gene (5 bases). CDR1 is SEHNR and CDR2 is FQNEAQ in the germline V gene (reference sequence). The CDR3 consists of 13 residues. The CDR3 is CASSKDPLRDYTF. The part of the CDR3 DNA that was read is TGTGCCAGTAGTAAGGACCCCCTCAGGGAC.

A note on this clone: The sequence runs out 3 residues before the end of the CDR3; the remainder is reconstructed from the germline J gene. This chain joins TRBV19 and TRBJ2-3, with 8 positions matching TRBD2. Germline values: CDR1 LNHDA, CDR2 SQIVND (reference sequence). Unmatched junction bases numbered 18, after V lost 6 bases and J lost 4 bases. CDR3 length: 18 residues. Here the CDR3 reads CASRVRGGAGWFPDTQYF. The covered CDR3 bases are TGTGCCAGTAGAGTTCGGGGGGGGGCAGGTTGGTTTCCAGATACG.

Concerning this clone itself: The read finishes 3 residues shy of the CDR3 end, and the germline J gene is used to complete it. The rearrangement links TRBV7-2 to TRBJ2-3; D may be TRBD1 (6 bases). This CDR3 has 15 residues. Trimming pared 1 base from V and 3 bases from J, leaving 11 bases between. The germline CDR1 and CDR2 sequences are SGHTA and FQGNSA. The CDR3 bases that were read are TGTGCCAGCAGCTTAGGTTTCACAGGGACAGATACG. It encodes CASSLGFTGTDT. The entire CDR3 sequence reads CASSLGFTGTDTQYF.

Remarks on this clone: The read ends 3 residues shy of where the CDR3 ends; the end is completed using the germline J gene. V is TRBV19 and J is TRBJ1-4, with D unresolved. Germline CDR1 is LNHDA and CDR2 is SQIVND (reference sequence). The germline V and J ends were trimmed by 6 bases and 0 bases, with 11 bases remaining between them. There are 15 residues in the CDR3. Incomplete CDR3 DNA: TGTGCCAGTAGACTGATAGTTGCAACTAATGAAAAA. As protein: CASRLIVATNEK. The entire CDR3 sequence reads CASRLIVATNEKLFF.

In the case of this clone: At one boundary the junction diverges from the germline segment, which might be a read error. The CDR3 is cut off 3 residues early in the read; its end comes from the germline J gene. This CDR3 is also generated by other DNA sequences in the sample. The genes are TRBV11-3 and TRBJ1-3, with 8 bases fitting TRBD1. Germline loops: CDR1 SGHNT, CDR2 YENEEA. CDR3 size: 14 residues. The CDR3 bases that were read are TGTGCCAGCAGTTCCAGGGGGCGCGGAAACACT. It yields the protein CASSSRGRGNT. The CDR3, in full, reads CASSSRGRGNTIYF.

With regard to this clone: The CDR3 goes on 3 residues after the read ends, and that part is filled in from the germline J gene. This chain joins TRBV6-1 and TRBJ1-5; the D is unclear. This CDR3 is 15 amino acids long. The germline gives CDR1 MNHNS, CDR2 SASEGT. V was trimmed by 4 bases and J by 5 bases, leaving 15 bases between them. CDR3 DNA, as far as it was read: TGTGCCAGCAGTGGCGCGGAAATTATGTATCAGCCC. This sequence encodes CASSGAEIMYQP. The complete CDR3 reads CASSGAEIMYQPQHF.

This clone is identified as medium-sized from frequency. The read gets to within 3 residues of the CDR3 end, and the germline J gene fills in the rest. The V and J genes are TRBV29-1 and TRBJ2-7; 7 nucleotides line up with TRBD1. Germline CDR1 SQVTM, CDR2 ANQGSEA. The trim removed 4 bases at V and 3 bases at J, leaving 3 bases unmatched. The length of the CDR3 is 12 residues. The CDR3 sequence is CSVGDSLYEQYF. CDR3 DNA (partial): TGCAGCGTTGGGGACAGCCTCTACGAG.

About this clone itself: Read sequence stops 3 residues before the CDR3 end, and the germline J gene provides the missing end. The chain is built from TRBV7-9 and TRBJ2-3, with a weak D call TRBD1 (5 bases). The germline CDR1 and CDR2 sequences are SEHNR and FQNEAQ (reference sequence). This CDR3 comprises 15 residues. The CDR3 DNA, read in part, is TGTGCCAGCAGCTCAGACAGTTATAGCAATCAGCCG. It translates to CASSSDSYSNQP. The CDR3 in full is CASSSDSYSNQPQYF.

Concerning this clone: With the read ending 3 residues before the CDR3 end, the germline J gene is used to fill in that end. The chain has TRBV7-2 and TRBJ2-7; TRBD1 might be the D (5 bases). Between the trimmed V and J ends, which lost 1 base and 0 bases, there was a span of 7 bases. Germline V gene lookup returns CDR1 SGHTA and CDR2 FQGNSA. This CDR3 spans 14 amino acids. The DNA read from the CDR3 is TGTGCCAGCAGCTTAGACAGGAGCTCCTACGAG. As protein: CASSLDRSSYE. The CDR3 as a whole reads CASSLDRSSYEQYF.

A remark on this clone: The CDR3 is cut off 3 residues early in the read; its end comes from the germline J gene. The chain is built from TRBV6-2 or TRBV6-3 and TRBJ2-7, with TRBD2 matching over 9 bases. CDR1 and CDR2 from the germline V gene are MNHEY and SVGEGT. The V and J ends lost 6 bases and 4 bases, in that order; junction bases with no gene match: 16. This CDR3 has 17 amino acids. The CDR3: CASSRGLLAGVRYEQYF. The CDR3 bases that were read are TGTGCCAGCAGCCGTGGACTACTAGCGGGCGTTAGGTACGAG.

A note on this clone: The read is 3 residues too short to cover the CDR3 end, so that end is filled in from the germline J gene. This chain uses TRBV20-1 with TRBJ2-7, with D possibly being TRBD2 (6 bases). Trimming removed 5 bases at V and 2 bases at J, with 16 bases between. There are 14 residues in the CDR3. Germline lookup yields CDR1 DFQATT and CDR2 SNEGSKA (reference sequence). The CDR3 spells CSARPGLGTYEQYF. The DNA read from the CDR3 is TGCAGTGCTCGACCGGGACTGGGAACCTACGAG.

Notes on this clone: Read data end 3 residues before the CDR3 end; the end is taken from the germline J gene. The J gene is TRBJ2-7, the V gene TRBV2, with D maybe TRBD1 (5 bases). The V end was cut by 7 bases, the J end by 0 bases, with 13 bases between. CDR1 SNHLY and CDR2 FYNNEI come from the germline V gene. The CDR3 is made up of 14 amino acids. The sequenced part of the CDR3 DNA is TGTGCCAGCAAAGCAGGGTCTTACTCCTACGAG. Encoded protein: CASKAGSYSYE. The whole CDR3 protein is CASKAGSYSYEQYF.

Worth noting for this clone: The read falls 3 residues short of the CDR3 end, and the missing part is taken from the germline J gene. J is TRBJ2-7 and V is TRBV7-6, with D uncertain. CDR3 size: 13 residues. V shed 2 bases and J shed 6 bases, with 11 bases lying between them. The V gene's germline CDR1 is SGHVS and CDR2 FNYEAQ. The DNA read from the CDR3 is TGTGCCAGCAGCTTATTCATTGGGCTCGAG. Its translation is CASSLFIGLE. Given in full, the CDR3 is CASSLFIGLEQYF.

In the case of this clone: The sequence runs out 3 residues before the end of the CDR3; the remainder is reconstructed from the germline J gene. V usage is TRBV20-1 and J usage is TRBJ2-5; 11 bases align to TRBD2. V was clipped by 6 bases and J by 2 bases; unmatched bases: 11. This CDR3 region has 16 residues. The germline gives CDR1 DFQATT, CDR2 SNEGSKA (reference sequence). The CDR3 sequence is CSAAGTSGPIQETQYF. The covered CDR3 bases are TGCAGTGCAGCCGGGACTAGCGGTCCGATTCAAGAGACC.